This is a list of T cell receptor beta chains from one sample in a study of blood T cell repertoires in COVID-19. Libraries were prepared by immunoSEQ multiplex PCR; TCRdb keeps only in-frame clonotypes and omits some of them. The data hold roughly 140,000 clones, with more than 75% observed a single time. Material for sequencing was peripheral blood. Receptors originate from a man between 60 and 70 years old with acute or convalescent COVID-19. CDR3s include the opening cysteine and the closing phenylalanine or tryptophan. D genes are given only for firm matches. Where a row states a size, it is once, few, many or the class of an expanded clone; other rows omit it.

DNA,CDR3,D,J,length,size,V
TGTGCCAGCAGTTACTCGAGCCAGGGCTCCTATGGCTACACCTTC,CASSYSSQGSYGYTF,.,TRBJ1-2,15,.,TRBV6-5
TGCGCCAGCAGACTCCGGGATCAAGAGACCCAGTACTTC,CASRLRDQETQYF,.,TRBJ2-5,13,.,TRBV5-1
TGTGCCAGCAGCCTTGGGACACCACTAGAGACCCAGTACTTC,CASSLGTPLETQYF,.,TRBJ2-5,14,.,TRBV5-5
TGTGCCTGGAGGGGCCCGACTAGTGGCCTGTCTTCCTACGAGCAGTACTTC,CAWRGPTSGLSSYEQYF,.,TRBJ2-7,17,.,TRBV30
TGCGCCAGCAGCCAGGGAATTCAGCGGGAGGTGGGCGAGCAGTACTTC,CASSQGIQREVGEQYF,TRBD2,TRBJ2-7,16,once,TRBV4-1
TGTGCCAGCAGCTTAAGTCTCATCTACCGAGACTATGGCTACACCTTC,CASSLSLIYRDYGYTF,.,TRBJ1-2,16,.,TRBV11-3
TGCGCCAGCAGCATTCCAGGACAGCTGAACACTGAAGCTTTCTTT,CASSIPGQLNTEAFF,.,TRBJ1-1,15,.,TRBV5-1
TGTGCCAGCAGCCAAGATACGGGACTAGCGGATGATACGCAGTATTTT,CASSQDTGLADDTQYF,TRBD2,TRBJ2-3,16,.,TRBV3-1/TRBV3-2
TGCGCCAGCAGCCAGGAGAGGGCGGATGGCTACACCTTC,CASSQERADGYTF,.,TRBJ1-2,13,.,TRBV4-1
TGCGCCAGCAGCTTCTCCGACAGGAAGAGAGGCTACACCTTC,CASSFSDRKRGYTF,.,TRBJ1-2,14,.,TRBV5-1
TGTGCCAGCAGTTACCCTCCCGGCGGGAGGAACAATGAGCAGTTCTTC,CASSYPPGGRNNEQFF,TRBD2,TRBJ2-1,16,once,TRBV6-2/TRBV6-3
TGCGCCAGCAGCTTGGTAAGGGAGGGCCAAGAGACCCAGTACTTC,CASSLVREGQETQYF,TRBD2,TRBJ2-5,15,once,TRBV5-1
TGCGCCAGCAGCCAAGACCCACTTGTACGGGAGCTGTTTTTT,CASSQDPLVRELFF,.,TRBJ2-2,14,.,TRBV4-1
TGCGCCAGCAGCTTGGCCATTACGGGAGGGAACACCGGGGAGCTGTTTTTT,CASSLAITGGNTGELFF,TRBD2,TRBJ2-2,17,.,TRBV5-1
TGTGCCAGTAGTCCTTTGGGGGGGGTCAGCTCCTACAATGAGCAGTTCTTC,CASSPLGGVSSYNEQFF,TRBD2,TRBJ2-1,17,.,TRBV19
TGTGCCAGCAGTTTTGACTTCTACGAGCAGTACTTC,CASSFDFYEQYF,.,TRBJ2-7,12,.,TRBV12-3/TRBV12-4